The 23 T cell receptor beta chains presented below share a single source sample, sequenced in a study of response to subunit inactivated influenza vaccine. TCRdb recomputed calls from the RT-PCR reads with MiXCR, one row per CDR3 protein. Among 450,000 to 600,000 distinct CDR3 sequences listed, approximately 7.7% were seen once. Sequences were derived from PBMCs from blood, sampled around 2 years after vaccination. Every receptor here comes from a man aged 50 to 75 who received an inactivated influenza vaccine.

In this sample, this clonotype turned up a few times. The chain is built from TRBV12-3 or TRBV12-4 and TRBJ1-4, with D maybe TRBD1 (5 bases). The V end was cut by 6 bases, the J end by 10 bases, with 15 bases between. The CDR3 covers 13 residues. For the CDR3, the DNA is TGTGCCAGCAGACTTAGACCTGGGGGAAAACTGTTTTTT. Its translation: CASRLRPGGKLFF.

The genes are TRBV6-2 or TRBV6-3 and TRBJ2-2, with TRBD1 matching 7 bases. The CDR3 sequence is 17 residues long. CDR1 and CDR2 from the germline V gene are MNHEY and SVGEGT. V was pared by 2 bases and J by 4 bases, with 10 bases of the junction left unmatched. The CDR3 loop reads CASSYRRQGLVTGELFF. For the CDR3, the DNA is TGTGCCAGCAGTTACCGACGACAGGGCCTGGTCACCGGGGAGCTGTTTTTT.

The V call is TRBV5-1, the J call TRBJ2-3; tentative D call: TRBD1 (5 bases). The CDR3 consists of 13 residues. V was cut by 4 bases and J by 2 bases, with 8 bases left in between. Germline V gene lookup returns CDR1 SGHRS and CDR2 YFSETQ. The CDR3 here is CASSPDITDTQYF. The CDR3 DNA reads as TGCGCCAGCAGCCCGGACATCACAGATACGCAGTATTTT.

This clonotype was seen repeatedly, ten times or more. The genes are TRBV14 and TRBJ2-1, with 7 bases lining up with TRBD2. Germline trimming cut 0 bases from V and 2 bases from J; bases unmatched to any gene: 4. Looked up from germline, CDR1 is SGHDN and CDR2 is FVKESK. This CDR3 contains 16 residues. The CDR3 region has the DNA TGTGCCAGCAGCCAAGATTCGGGACTACCCTACAATGAGCAGTTCTTC. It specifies CASSQDSGLPYNEQFF.

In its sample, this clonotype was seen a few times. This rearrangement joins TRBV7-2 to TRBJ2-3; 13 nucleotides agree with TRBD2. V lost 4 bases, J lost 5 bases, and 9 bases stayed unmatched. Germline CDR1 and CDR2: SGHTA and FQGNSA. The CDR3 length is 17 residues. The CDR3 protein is CASSSRELAGGLDTQYF. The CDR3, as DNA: TGTGCCAGCAGCTCAAGGGAACTAGCGGGGGGGTTAGATACGCAGTATTTT.

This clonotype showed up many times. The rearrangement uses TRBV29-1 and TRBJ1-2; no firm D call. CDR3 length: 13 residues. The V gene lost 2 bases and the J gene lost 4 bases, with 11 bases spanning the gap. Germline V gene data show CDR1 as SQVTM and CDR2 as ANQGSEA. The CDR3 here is CSVEREGGYGYTF. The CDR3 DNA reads TGCAGCGTTGAAAGGGAGGGCGGCTATGGCTACACCTTC.

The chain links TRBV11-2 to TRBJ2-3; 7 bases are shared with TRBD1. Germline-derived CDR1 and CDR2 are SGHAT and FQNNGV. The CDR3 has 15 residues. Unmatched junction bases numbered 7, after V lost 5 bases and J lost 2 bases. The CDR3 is CASSQRQGVTDTQYF. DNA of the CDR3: TGTGCCAGCAGCCAACGGCAGGGGGTCACAGATACGCAGTATTTT.

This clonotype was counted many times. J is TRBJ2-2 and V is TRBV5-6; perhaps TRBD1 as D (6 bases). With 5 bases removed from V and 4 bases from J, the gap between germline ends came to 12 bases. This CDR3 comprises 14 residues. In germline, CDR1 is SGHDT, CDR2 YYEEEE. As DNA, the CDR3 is TGTGCCAGCAGTTTGAGGGGGAGCACCGGGGAGCTGTTTTTT. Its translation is CASSLRGSTGELFF.

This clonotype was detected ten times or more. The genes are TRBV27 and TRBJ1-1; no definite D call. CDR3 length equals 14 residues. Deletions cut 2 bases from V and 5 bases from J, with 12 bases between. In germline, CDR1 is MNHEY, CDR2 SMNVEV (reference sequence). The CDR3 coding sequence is TGTGCCAGCAGTTTAACTAGGCGGGGAACTGAAGCTTTCTTT. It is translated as CASSLTRRGTEAFF.

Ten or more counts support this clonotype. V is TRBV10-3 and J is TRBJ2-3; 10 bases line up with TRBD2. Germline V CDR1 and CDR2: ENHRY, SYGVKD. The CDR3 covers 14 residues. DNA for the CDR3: TGTGCTACCGGGACTAGCGAGCTCACAGATACGCAGTATTTT. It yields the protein CATGTSELTDTQYF.

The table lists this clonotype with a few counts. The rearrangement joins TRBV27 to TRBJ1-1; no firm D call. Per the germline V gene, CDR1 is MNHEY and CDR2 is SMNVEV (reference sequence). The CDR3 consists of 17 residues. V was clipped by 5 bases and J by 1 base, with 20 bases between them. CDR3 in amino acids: CASSPRFTGSSNTEAFF. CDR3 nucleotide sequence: TGTGCCAGCAGTCCAAGGTTTACGGGCAGCTCGAACACTGAAGCTTTCTTT.

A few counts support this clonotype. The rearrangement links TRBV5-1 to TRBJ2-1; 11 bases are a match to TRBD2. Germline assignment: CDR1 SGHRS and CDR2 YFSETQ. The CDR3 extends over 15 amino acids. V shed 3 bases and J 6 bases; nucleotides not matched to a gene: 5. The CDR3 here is CASSSLAGGPNEQFF. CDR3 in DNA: TGCGCCAGCAGCTCCTTAGCGGGAGGGCCCAATGAGCAGTTCTTC.

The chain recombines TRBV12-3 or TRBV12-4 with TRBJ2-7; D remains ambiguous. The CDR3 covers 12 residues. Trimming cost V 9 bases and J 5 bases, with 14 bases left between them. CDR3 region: CARSTQIHEQYF. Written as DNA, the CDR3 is TGTGCCAGGAGCACACAGATACACGAGCAGTACTTC.

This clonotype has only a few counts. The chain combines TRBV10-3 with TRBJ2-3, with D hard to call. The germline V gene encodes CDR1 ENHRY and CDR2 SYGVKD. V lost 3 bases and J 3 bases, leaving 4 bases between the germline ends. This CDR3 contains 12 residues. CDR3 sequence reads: CAISDYTDTQYF. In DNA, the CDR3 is TGTGCCATCAGTGATTATACAGATACGCAGTATTTT.

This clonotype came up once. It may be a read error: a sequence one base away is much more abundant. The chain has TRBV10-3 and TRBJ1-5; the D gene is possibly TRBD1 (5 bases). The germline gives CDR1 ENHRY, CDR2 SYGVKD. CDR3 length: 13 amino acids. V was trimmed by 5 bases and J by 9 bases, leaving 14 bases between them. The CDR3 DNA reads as TGTGCCATCAGTACTATGGGGGATCGGCCCCAGCATTTT. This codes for CAISTMGDRPQHF.

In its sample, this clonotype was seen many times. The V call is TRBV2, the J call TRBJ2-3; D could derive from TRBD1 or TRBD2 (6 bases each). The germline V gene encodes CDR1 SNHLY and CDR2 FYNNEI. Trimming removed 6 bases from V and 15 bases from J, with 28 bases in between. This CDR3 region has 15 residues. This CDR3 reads CASSRSGGPRGEPYF. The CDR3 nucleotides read TGTGCCAGCAGCAGATCCGGGGGCCCCCGCGGGGAGCCTTATTTT.

CDR3 sequence reads: CASSVSGRNEQFF. CDR3 in DNA: TGTGCCAGCAGCGTCAGCGGGCGGAATGAGCAGTTCTTC. The chain has TRBV7-2 and TRBJ2-1; a possible D gene is TRBD2 (6 bases). This CDR3 comprises 13 residues. Per germline, CDR1 SGHTA and CDR2 FQGNSA. Trimming left V 5 bases short and J 7 bases short, with 12 bases between.

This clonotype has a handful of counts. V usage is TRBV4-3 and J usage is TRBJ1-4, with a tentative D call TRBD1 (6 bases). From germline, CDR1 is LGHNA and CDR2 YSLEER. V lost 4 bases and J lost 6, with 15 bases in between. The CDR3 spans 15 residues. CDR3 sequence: CASSPNRAQHEKLFF. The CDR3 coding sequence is TGCGCCAGCAGCCCTAACAGGGCCCAGCATGAAAAACTGTTTTTT.

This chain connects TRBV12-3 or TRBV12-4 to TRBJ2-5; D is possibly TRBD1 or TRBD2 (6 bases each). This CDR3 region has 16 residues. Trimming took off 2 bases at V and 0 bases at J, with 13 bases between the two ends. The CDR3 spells CASSLSGASYQETQYF. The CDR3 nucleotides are TGTGCCAGCAGTTTATCGGGGGCCTCGTACCAAGAGACCCAGTACTTC.

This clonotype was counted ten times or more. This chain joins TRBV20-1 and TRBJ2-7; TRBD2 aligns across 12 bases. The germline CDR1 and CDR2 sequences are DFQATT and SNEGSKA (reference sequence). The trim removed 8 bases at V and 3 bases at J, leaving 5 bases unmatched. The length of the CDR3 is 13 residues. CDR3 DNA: TGCAGTCTAAGGACTAGCGGGGACTACGAGCAGTACTTC. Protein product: CSLRTSGDYEQYF.

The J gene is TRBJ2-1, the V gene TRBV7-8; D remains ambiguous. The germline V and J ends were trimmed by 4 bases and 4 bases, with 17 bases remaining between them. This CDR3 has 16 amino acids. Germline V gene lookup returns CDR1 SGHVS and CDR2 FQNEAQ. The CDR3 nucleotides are TGTGCCAGCAGCTCCCCCTCGGCGGTCTCATACAATGAGCAGTTCTTC. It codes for CASSSPSAVSYNEQFF.

The CDR3 here is CASSQGAQALRATEAFF. Here the CDR3 DNA reads TGCGCCAGCAGCCAGGGTGCACAGGCTTTAAGGGCAACTGAAGCTTTCTTT. V and J are TRBV4-1 and TRBJ1-1, with a weak D call TRBD1 (5 bases). The CDR3 runs 17 residues. The germline gives CDR1 MGHRA, CDR2 YSYEKL. V shed 3 bases and J shed 5 bases, with 22 bases lying between them.

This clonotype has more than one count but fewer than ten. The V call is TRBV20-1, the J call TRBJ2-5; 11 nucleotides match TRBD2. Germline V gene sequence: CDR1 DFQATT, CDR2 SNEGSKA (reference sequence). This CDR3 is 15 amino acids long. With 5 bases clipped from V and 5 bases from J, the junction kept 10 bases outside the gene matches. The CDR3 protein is CSAFGLAGGGETQYF. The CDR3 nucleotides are TGCAGTGCTTTTGGACTAGCGGGCGGAGGGGAGACCCAGTACTTC.